This T cell receptor (beta chain) was sequenced for a study of T-cell reconstitution after alpha-beta-depleted transplantation in children. Preparing the TCRbeta library involved the use of unique molecular identifiers. MiXCR, applied by TCRdb to the PCR reads, yields one record per CDR3 protein. The table shows 300,000 to 400,000 distinct CDR3 sequences, with 23% occurring only once. Whole-study findings and limits: Hyperexpanded clones declined; after one year, newly produced T cells mostly supplied diversity.

This clonotype was observed a few times. The antigen remains undetermined. This TCR was sampled from a male patient between 10 and 17 years old who had a stem cell transplant for acute lymphoblastic leukemia, so the T cells may come from the graft donor. The sequencing here drew on PBMCs, mostly from graft donor cells, taken 180 days after TCRalphabeta/CD19-depleted stem cell transplant.

CDR3 coding DNA: TGTGCCAGCAACGAACCCGGGCGCGCCGGGGAGCTGTTTTTT. It translates to CASNEPGRAGELFF. The chain couples TRBV7-9 to TRBJ2-2; D remains ambiguous. The V end lost 7 bases, the J end lost 6 bases, and 15 bases lay between the germline ends. The germline gives CDR1 SEHNR, CDR2 FQNEAQ (reference sequence). The CDR3 loop spans 14 amino acids.